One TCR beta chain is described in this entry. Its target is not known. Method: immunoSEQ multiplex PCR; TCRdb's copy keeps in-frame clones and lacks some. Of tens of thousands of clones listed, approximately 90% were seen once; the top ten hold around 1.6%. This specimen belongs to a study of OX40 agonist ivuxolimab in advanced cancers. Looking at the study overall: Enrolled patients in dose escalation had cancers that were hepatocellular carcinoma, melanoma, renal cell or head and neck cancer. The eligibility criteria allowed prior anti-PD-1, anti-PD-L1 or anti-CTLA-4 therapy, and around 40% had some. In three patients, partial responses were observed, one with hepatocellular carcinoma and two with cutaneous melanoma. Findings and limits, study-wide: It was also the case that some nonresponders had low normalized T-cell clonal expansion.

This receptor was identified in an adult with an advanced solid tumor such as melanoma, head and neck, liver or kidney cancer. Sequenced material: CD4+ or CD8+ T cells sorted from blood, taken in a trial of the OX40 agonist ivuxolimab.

The CDR3: CASSYSKGFSYEQYF. As DNA, the CDR3 is TGTGCCAGCAGTTACTCGAAAGGTTTCTCCTACGAGCAGTACTTC. The chain recombines TRBV6-6 with TRBJ2-7; no clear D gene. Trimming shortened V by 0 bases and J by 0 bases, and 9 bases separated the two germline ends. Per germline, CDR1 MNHNY and CDR2 SVGAGI (reference sequence). The CDR3 length is 15 residues.